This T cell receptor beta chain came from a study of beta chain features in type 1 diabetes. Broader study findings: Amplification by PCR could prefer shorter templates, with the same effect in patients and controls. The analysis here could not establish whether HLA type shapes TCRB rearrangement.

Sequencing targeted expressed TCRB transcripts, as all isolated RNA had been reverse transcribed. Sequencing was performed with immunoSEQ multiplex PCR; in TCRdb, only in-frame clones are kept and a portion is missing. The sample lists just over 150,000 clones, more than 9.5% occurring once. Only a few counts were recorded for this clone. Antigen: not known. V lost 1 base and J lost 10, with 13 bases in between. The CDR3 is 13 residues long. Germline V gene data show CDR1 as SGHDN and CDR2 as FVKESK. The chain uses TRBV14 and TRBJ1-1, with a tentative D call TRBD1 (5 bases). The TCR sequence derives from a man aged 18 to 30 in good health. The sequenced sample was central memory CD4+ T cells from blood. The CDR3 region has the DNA TGTGCCAGCAGCCAAGCGTCCGGGGCCGGAGCTTTCTTT. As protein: CASSQASGAGAFF. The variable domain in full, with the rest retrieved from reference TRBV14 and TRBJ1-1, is EAGVTQFPSHSVIEKGQTVTLRCDPISGHDNLYWYRRVMGKEIKFLLHFVKESKQDESGMPNNRFLAERTGGTYSTLKVQPAELEDSGVYFCASSQASGAGAFFGQGTRLTVV.